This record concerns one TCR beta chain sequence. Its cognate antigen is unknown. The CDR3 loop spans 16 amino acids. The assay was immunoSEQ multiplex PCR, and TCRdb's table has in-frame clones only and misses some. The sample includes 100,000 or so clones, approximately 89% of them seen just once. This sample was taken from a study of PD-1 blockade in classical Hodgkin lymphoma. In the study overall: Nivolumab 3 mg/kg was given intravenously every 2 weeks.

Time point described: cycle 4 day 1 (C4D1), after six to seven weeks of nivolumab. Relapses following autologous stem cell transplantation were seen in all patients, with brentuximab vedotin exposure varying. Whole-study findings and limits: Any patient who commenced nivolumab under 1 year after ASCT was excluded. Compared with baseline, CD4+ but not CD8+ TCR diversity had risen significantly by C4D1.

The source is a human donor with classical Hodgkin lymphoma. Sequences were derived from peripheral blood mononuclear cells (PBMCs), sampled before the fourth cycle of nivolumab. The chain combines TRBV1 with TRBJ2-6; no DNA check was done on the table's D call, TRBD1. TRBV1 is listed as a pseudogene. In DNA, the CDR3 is TGCACCAGCAGTTTATGTGCACAAAGTCGGGCCAACGTCCTGACTTTC. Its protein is CTSSLCAQSRANVLTF.